The sequence of this T cell receptor (beta chain) was determined in a study of blood T cell repertoires in COVID-19. Study-wide context: Acute and convalescent COVID-19 specimens originated in the United States, Italy and Spain.

Source study methods: Nucleated cell number was recorded as an estimate derived from reference gene primer amplification. Libraries were prepared by immunoSEQ multiplex PCR; TCRdb keeps only in-frame clonotypes and omits some of them. V, J and clone size reflect that table, while D and trimming were determined from the DNA. The data contain about 300,000 clones, roughly 89% of them singletons. The sequenced sample consisted of peripheral blood. The source of this sequence is a man aged 40-50 years with acute or convalescent COVID-19.

Written as DNA, the CDR3 is TGTGCCAGTAGTATAGATAGGGCAGGGGAGAACGGGGAGCTGTTTTTT. Encoded protein: CASSIDRAGENGELFF. The chain joins TRBV19 to TRBJ2-2; tentative D call: TRBD1 (6 bases). Germline CDR1 LNHDA, CDR2 SQIVND (reference sequence). The CDR3 consists of 16 residues. V lost 0 bases to trimming and J lost 7 bases, with 15 bases between them.